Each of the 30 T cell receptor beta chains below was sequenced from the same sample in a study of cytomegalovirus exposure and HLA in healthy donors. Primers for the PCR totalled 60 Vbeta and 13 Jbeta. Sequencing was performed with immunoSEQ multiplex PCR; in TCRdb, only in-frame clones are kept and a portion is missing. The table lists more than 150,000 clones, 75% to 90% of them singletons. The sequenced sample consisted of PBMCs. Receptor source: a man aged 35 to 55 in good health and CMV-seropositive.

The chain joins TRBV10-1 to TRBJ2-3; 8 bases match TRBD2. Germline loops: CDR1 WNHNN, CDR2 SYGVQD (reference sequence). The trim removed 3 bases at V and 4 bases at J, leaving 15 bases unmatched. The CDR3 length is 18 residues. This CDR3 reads CASSDQLLAGRGADTQYF. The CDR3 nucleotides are TGCGCCAGCAGTGACCAACTTCTAGCGGGCCGGGGGGCAGATACGCAGTATTTT.

This CDR3 reads CASSYRGRVTGELFF. CDR3 sequence (DNA): TGTGCCAGCAGTTACCGCGGGCGGGTCACCGGGGAGCTGTTTTTT. This chain connects TRBV6-6 to TRBJ2-2, with a possible D match to TRBD2 (5 bases). The CDR3 runs 15 residues. Germline assignment: CDR1 MNHNY and CDR2 SVGAGI (reference sequence). V lost 2 bases, J lost 4 bases, and 11 bases lay in between.

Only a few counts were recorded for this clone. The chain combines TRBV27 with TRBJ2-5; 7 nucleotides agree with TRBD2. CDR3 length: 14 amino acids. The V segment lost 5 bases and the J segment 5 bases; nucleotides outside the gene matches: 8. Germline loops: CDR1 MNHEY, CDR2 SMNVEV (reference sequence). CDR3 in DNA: TGTGCCAGCAGTATACGGACTAGTGGCGAGACCCAGTACTTC. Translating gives CASSIRTSGETQYF.

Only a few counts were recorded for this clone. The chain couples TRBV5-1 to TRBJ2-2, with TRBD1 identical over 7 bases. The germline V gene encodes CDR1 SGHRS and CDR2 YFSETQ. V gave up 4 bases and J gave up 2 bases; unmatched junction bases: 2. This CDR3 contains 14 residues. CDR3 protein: CASSRDSNTGELFF. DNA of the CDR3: TGCGCCAGCAGCCGGGACAGCAACACCGGGGAGCTGTTTTTT.

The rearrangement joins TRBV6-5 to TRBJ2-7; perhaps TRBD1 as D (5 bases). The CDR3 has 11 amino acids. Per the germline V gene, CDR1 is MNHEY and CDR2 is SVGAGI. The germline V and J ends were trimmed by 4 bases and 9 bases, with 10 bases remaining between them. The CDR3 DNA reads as TGTGCCAGCAGTTTAGGACAAGGGCAGTACTTC. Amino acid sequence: CASSLGQGQYF.

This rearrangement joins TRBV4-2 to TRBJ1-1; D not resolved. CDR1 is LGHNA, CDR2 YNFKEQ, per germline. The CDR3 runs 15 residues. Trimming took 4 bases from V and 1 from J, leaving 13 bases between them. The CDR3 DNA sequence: TGTGCCAGCAGCCTTGAAGGACGGGAGAACACTGAAGCTTTCTTT. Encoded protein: CASSLEGRENTEAFF.

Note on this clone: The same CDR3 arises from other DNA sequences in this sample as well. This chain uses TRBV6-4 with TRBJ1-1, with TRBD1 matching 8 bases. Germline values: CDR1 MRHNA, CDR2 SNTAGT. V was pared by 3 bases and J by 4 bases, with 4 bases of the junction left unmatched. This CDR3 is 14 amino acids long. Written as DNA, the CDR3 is TGTGCCAGCAGTGAAGGACAGGGCGGCACTGAAGCTTTCTTT. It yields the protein CASSEGQGGTEAFF.

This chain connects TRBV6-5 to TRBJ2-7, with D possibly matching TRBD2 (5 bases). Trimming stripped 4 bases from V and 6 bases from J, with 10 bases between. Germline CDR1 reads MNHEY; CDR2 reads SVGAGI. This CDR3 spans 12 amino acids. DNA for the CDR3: TGTGCCAGCAGTTTCTTTGAGGGCGAGCAGTACTTC. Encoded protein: CASSFFEGEQYF.

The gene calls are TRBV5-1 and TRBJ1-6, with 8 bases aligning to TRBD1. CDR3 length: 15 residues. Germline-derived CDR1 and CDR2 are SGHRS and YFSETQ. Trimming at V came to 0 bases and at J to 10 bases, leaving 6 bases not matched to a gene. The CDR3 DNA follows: TGCGCCAGCAGCTTGGGTCAGGGGGCTTTCTCACCCCTCCACTTT. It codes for CASSLGQGAFSPLHF.

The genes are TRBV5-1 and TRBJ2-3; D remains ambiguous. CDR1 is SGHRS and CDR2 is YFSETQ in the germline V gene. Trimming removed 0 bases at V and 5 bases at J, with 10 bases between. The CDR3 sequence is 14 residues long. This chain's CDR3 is CASSLAGTQDTQYF. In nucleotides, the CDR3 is TGCGCCAGCAGCTTGGCCGGTACTCAAGATACGCAGTATTTT.

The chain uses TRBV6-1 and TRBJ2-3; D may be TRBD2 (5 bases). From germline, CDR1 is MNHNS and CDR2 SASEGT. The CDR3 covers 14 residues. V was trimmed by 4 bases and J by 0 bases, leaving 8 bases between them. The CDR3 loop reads CASSVGLSTDTQYF. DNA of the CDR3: TGTGCCAGCAGTGTAGGACTCAGCACAGATACGCAGTATTTT.

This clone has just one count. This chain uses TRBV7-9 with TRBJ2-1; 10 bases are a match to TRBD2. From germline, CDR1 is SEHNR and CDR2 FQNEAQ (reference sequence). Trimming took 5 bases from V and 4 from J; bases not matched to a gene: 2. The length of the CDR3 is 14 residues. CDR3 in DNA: TGTGCCAGCAGCCTTAGCGGGGGGTACAATGAGCAGTTCTTC. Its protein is CASSLSGGYNEQFF.

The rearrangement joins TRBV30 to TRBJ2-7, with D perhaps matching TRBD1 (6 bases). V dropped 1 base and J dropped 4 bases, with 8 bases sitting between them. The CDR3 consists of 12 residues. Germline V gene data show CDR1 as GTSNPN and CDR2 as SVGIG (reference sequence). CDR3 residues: CAWSETGYEQYF. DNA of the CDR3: TGTGCCTGGAGTGAAACAGGGTACGAGCAGTACTTC.

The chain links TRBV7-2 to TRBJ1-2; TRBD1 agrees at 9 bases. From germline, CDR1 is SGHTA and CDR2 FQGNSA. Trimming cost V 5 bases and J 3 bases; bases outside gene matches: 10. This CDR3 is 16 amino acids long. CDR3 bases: TGTGCCAGCAGCCTCTCACCGGGACAGGGAGACTATGGCTACACCTTC. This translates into CASSLSPGQGDYGYTF. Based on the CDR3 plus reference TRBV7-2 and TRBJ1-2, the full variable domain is GAGVSQSPSNKVTEKGKDVELRCDPISGHTALYWYRQSLGQGLEFLIYFQGNSAPDKSGLPSDRFSAERTGGSVSTLTIQRTQQEDSAVYLCASSLSPGQGDYGYTFGSGTRLTVV.

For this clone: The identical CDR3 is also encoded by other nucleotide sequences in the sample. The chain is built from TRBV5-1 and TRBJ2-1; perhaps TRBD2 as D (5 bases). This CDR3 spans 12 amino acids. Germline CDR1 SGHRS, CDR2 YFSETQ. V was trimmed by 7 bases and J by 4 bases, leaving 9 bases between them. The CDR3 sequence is CASSTGYNEQFF. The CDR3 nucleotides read TGCGCCAGCTCGACGGGATACAATGAGCAGTTCTTC.

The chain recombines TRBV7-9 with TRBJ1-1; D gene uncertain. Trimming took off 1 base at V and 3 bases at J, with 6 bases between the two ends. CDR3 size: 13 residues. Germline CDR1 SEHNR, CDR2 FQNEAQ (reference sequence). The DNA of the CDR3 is TGTGCCAGCAGCTTAGACGGGTACACTGAAGCTTTCTTT. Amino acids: CASSLDGYTEAFF.

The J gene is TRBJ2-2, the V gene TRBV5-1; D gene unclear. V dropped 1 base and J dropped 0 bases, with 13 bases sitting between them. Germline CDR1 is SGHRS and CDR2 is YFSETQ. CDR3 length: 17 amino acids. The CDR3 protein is CASSLMGRNANTGELFF. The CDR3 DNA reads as TGCGCCAGCAGCTTGATGGGCAGGAACGCGAACACCGGGGAGCTGTTTTTT.

The CDR3 sequence: CASRRLAGGVGDTQYF. Written as DNA, the CDR3 is TGTGCCAGCAGAAGACTAGCGGGGGGGGTCGGGGATACGCAGTATTTT. The chain has TRBV7-2 and TRBJ2-3, with 14 nucleotides matching TRBD2. V gave up 6 bases and J gave up 6 bases; unmatched junction bases: 8. The CDR3 totals 16 residues. The germline V gene encodes CDR1 SGHTA and CDR2 FQGNSA. The variable domain in full, with the rest retrieved from reference TRBV7-2 and TRBJ2-3, is GAGVSQSPSNKVTEKGKDVELRCDPISGHTALYWYRQSLGQGLEFLIYFQGNSAPDKSGLPSDRFSAERTGGSVSTLTIQRTQQEDSAVYLCASRRLAGGVGDTQYFGPGTRLTVL.

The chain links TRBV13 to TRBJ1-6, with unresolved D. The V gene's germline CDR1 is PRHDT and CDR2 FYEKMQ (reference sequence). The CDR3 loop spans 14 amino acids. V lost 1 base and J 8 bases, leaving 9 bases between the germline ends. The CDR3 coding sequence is TGTGCCAGCAGCTTAGACGGGGTCGATTCACCCCTCCACTTT. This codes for CASSLDGVDSPLHF.

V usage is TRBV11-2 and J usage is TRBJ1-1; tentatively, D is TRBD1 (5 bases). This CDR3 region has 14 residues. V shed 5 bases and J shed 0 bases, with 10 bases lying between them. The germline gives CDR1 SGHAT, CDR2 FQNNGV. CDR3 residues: CASSLQVLNTEAFF. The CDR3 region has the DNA TGTGCCAGCAGCCTACAGGTTCTGAACACTGAAGCTTTCTTT.

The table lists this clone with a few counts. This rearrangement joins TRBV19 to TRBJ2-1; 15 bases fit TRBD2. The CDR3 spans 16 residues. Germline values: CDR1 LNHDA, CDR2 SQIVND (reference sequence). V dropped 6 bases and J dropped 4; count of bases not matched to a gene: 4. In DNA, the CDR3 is TGTGCCAGTAGCTCGGGACTAGCGGGGGGATACAATGAGCAGTTCTTC. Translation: CASSSGLAGGYNEQFF.

CDR3 in DNA: TGTGCCTGGAGTGCCCGGCAGGGGTTCGTCGGAGGCTACACCTTC. Its protein is CAWSARQGFVGGYTF. The chain uses TRBV30 and TRBJ1-2, with TRBD1 as a possible D gene (6 bases). The CDR3 loop spans 15 amino acids. Per the germline V gene, CDR1 is GTSNPN and CDR2 is SVGIG (reference sequence). Trimming stripped 1 base from V and 8 bases from J, with 20 bases between. The variable domain in full, with the rest retrieved from reference TRBV30 and TRBJ1-2, is SQTIHQWPATLVQPVGSPLSLECTVEGTSNPNLYWYRQAAGRGLQLLFYSVGIGQISSEVPQNLSASRPQDRQFILSSKKLLLSDSGFYLCAWSARQGFVGGYTFGSGTRLTVV.

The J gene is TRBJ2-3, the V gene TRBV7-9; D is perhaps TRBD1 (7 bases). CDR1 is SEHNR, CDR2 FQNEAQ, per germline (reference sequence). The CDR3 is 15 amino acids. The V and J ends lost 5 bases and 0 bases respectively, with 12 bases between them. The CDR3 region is CASSAGTASTDTQYF. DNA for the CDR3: TGTGCCAGCAGCGCGGGGACAGCCAGCACAGATACGCAGTATTTT.

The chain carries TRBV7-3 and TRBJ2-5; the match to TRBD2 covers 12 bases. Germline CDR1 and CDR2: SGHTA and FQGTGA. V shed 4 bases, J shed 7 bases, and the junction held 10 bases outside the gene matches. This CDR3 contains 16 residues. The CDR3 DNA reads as TGTGCCAGCAGCTCCCTAGCGGGGGGGCATCTGGGGACCCAGTACTTC. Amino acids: CASSSLAGGHLGTQYF.

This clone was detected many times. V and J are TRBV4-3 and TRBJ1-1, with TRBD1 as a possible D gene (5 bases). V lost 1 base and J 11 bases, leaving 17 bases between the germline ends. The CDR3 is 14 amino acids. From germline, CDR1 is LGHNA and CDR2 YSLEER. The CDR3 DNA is TGCGCCAGCAGCCAAGGGTCGGGGGGGAAAGAGGCTTTCTTT. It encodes CASSQGSGGKEAFF.

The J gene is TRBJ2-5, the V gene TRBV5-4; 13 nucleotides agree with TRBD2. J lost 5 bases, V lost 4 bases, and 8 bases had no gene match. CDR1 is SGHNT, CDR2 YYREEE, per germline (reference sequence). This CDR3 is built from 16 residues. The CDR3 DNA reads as TGTGCCAGCAGCCCGCCACTAGCGGGGGGGCCGGAGACCCAGTACTTC. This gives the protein CASSPPLAGGPETQYF.

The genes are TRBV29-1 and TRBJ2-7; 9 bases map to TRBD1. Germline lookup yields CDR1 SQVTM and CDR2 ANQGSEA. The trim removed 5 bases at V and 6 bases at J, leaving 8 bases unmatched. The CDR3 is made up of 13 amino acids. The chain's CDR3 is CSVRNRGPSEQYF. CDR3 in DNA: TGCAGCGTTCGCAACAGGGGGCCGAGCGAGCAGTACTTC.

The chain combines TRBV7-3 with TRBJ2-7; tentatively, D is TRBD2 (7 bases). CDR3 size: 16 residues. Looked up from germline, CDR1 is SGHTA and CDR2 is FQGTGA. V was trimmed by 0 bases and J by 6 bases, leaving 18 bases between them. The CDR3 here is CASSLTFGGRGGEQYF. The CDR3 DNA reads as TGTGCCAGCAGCTTAACCTTCGGGGGGCGCGGGGGCGAGCAGTACTTC.

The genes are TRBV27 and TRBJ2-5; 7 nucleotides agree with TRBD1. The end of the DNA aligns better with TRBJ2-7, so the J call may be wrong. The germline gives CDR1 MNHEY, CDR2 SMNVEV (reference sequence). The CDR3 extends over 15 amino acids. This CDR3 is CASSLAPGGSYEQYF. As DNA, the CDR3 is TGTGCCAGCAGTTTGGCCCCAGGGGGCTCCTACGAGCAGTACTTC.

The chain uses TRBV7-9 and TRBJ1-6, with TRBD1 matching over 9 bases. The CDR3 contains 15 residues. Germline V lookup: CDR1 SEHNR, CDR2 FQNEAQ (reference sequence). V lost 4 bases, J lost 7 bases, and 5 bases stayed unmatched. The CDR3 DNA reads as TGTGCCAGCAGCTCCGGGACAGGGCCCAATTCACCCCTCCACTTT. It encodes CASSSGTGPNSPLHF.